This T cell receptor beta chain was obtained from a study of vaccination effects on CD4 cells after COVID-19. Study observations and caveats: Clones induced by infection and by vaccine showed marked clonal contraction late after vaccination.

As for this clone: Antigen specificity is unknown.

The CDR3 spans 17 residues. The V gene end was trimmed by 3 bases and the J gene end by 5 bases; junction bases not matched to a gene: 13. Germline lookup yields CDR1 SGHAT and CDR2 FQNNGV. Repertoires were generated with immunoSEQ multiplex PCR, while TCRdb's copy carries only in-frame clones and drops some. The table has some 59,000 clones, 75% to 90% seen once. Using viral peptide pools, the ViraFEST assay grew out antigen-specific CD4+ T cells prior to sequencing. Subsequent to a culture period of under 11 days, CD4+ T cells were isolated. On day 3 and again on day 7, half the medium was replaced with IL-2 medium.

The sample in question was CD4+ T cells from PBMCs cultured with HCoV-229E spike peptides, obtained before COVID-19 vaccination. The sequence derives from a human donor who received a COVID-19 vaccine. The chain is built from TRBV11-2 and TRBJ2-5; 9 nucleotides line up with TRBD2. The CDR3 DNA is TGTGCCAGCAGCTTTAGTAGCGGGGGCACTACCAGGGAGACCCAGTACTTC. Its protein is CASSFSSGGTTRETQYF.